Included here is one TCR beta chain sequence, with context. This entry comes from a study of blood T cells in healthy people across ages. Overall study context: Per two T cells, about one barcoded beta molecule was captured through template switching.

Trimming removed 6 bases from V and 6 bases from J, with 18 bases in between. Per germline, CDR1 MDHEN and CDR2 SYDVKM. This CDR3 comprises 15 residues. For the second PCR, which ran for 7 to 11 cycles, a sample-barcoded 5' primer and a J-beta primer mix were used. From the 5' RACE reads, TCRdb called clonotypes with MiXCR, one entry per CDR3 protein. The sample consists of 800,000 to 950,000 distinct CDR3 sequences, almost 30% of them appearing once. The same data also went into a second study, on T cells of mothers and their children. From that second work: Over five children and their three healthy Caucasian mothers were the donors. Barcodes and 2-4 random nucleotides were added by M1S in the second PCR.

The V gene is TRBV28, the J gene TRBJ1-5, with a weak D call TRBD1 (5 bases). Sequencing input: blood. This TCR derives from a woman aged 40 to 49 in good health. CDR3 DNA sequence: TGTGCCAGCAGATCAAGACAGAGATTGGGTCAGCCCCAGCATTTT. Amino acid sequence: CASRSRQRLGQPQHF.